Each of the 22 T cell receptor beta chains below was sequenced from the same sample in a study of blood T cell repertoires in COVID-19. Sequencing used immunoSEQ multiplex PCR; TCRdb keeps in-frame clones, though not all of them. The sample yields about 190,000 clones, approximately 86% seen once. Sample: peripheral blood. The source is a man aged 25 to 45 with acute or convalescent COVID-19.

The rearrangement uses TRBV11-2 and TRBJ2-3, with D possibly TRBD2 on 6 matching bases. Per the germline V gene, CDR1 is SGHAT and CDR2 is FQNNGV. The CDR3 consists of 15 residues. Trimming left V 1 base short and J 5 bases short, with 13 bases between. CDR3 amino acids: CASSLGSTRGDTQYF. The CDR3 nucleotides are TGTGCCAGCAGCTTAGGGTCGACTAGGGGAGATACGCAGTATTTT.

This clone was picked up a small number of times. J is TRBJ2-5 and V is TRBV6-5, with D tentatively TRBD1 (6 bases). Per germline, CDR1 MNHEY and CDR2 SVGAGI. The CDR3 has 14 amino acids. The V and J ends lost 5 bases and 1 base respectively, with 11 bases between them. CDR3 DNA sequence: TGTGCCAGCAGTCAGGGGATCGGCCAAGAGACCCAGTACTTC. The encoded protein is CASSQGIGQETQYF.

V usage is TRBV5-1 and J usage is TRBJ2-3, with D perhaps TRBD2 (6 bases). V was clipped by 4 bases and J by 2 bases, with 11 bases between them. This CDR3 region has 14 residues. Germline V gene data show CDR1 as SGHRS and CDR2 as YFSETQ. The CDR3 loop reads CASSPGTFTDTQYF. The CDR3 DNA reads as TGCGCCAGCAGCCCAGGGACTTTCACAGATACGCAGTATTTT.

The chain has TRBV28 and TRBJ2-1; D perhaps matches TRBD2 (6 bases). Germline CDR1 is MDHEN and CDR2 is SYDVKM. The ends were cut back, 6 bases at V and 10 bases at J, with 19 bases in the middle. This CDR3 is built from 14 residues. The CDR3 DNA follows: TGTGCCAGCAGCCCGGGACTTCGAAGCTTGGAGCAGTTCTTC. Its translation: CASSPGLRSLEQFF.

The chain links TRBV28 to TRBJ1-6; D call uncertain. Germline CDR1 reads MDHEN; CDR2 reads SYDVKM. This CDR3 contains 13 residues. V lost 3 bases and J lost 6, with 6 bases in between. The CDR3 DNA is TGTGCCAGCAGTTTCGTCGGTAATTCACCCCTCCACTTT. Translation: CASSFVGNSPLHF.

J is TRBJ2-5 and V is TRBV7-2; 10 bases align to TRBD1. This CDR3 contains 15 residues. V trimming: 6 bases; J trimming: 4 bases; junction bases outside the gene matches: 8. Germline V gene data show CDR1 as SGHTA and CDR2 as FQGNSA. CDR3 loop: CASRPSGTGVETQYF. The CDR3 DNA follows: TGTGCCAGCAGGCCGTCCGGGACAGGGGTAGAGACCCAGTACTTC.

The rearrangement joins TRBV18 to TRBJ2-1; D perhaps matches TRBD1 (5 bases). CDR3 length: 14 amino acids. V was trimmed by 3 bases and J by 6 bases, leaving 12 bases between them. CDR1 is KGHSH, CDR2 LQKENI, per germline. CDR3 in DNA: TGTGCCAGCTCACCCCAGCGACAGACCAATGAGCAGTTCTTC. It translates to CASSPQRQTNEQFF.

The rearrangement links TRBV27 to TRBJ2-1; maybe TRBD2 (6 bases). Per the germline V gene, CDR1 is MNHEY and CDR2 is SMNVEV (reference sequence). The CDR3 covers 13 residues. Trimming shortened V by 4 bases and J by 6 bases, and 10 bases separated the two germline ends. CDR3 nucleotide sequence: TGTGCCAGCAGTTCGGGGGAGGTCAATGAGCAGTTCTTC. This encodes CASSSGEVNEQFF.

The chain links TRBV30 to TRBJ1-1; D not certain. Germline V gene lookup returns CDR1 GTSNPN and CDR2 SVGIG (reference sequence). This CDR3 region has 14 residues. Trimming took off 3 bases at V and 5 bases at J, with 16 bases between the two ends. The CDR3 DNA reads TGTGCCTGGAGGGACTTCGGCGGAGTTACTGAAGCTTTCTTT. The encoded protein is CAWRDFGGVTEAFF.

This chain links TRBV3-1 (or the pseudogene TRBV3-2) with TRBJ2-1; 8 bases fit TRBD1. Per the germline V gene, CDR1 is LGHDT and CDR2 is YNNKEL (reference sequence). The CDR3 length is 15 residues. V was clipped by 5 bases and J by 4 bases; unmatched bases: 7. CDR3 coding DNA: TGTGCCAGCAGCAGGTGGGACAGGCAATACAATGAGCAGTTCTTC. Protein sequence: CASSRWDRQYNEQFF.

The chain recombines TRBV14 with TRBJ1-2; 9 nucleotides agree with TRBD1. Trimming took 4 bases from V and 2 from J; bases not matched to a gene: 8. This CDR3 region has 16 residues. In germline, CDR1 is SGHDN, CDR2 FVKESK. CDR3 DNA sequence: TGTGCCAGCAGCCGGATAGGACAGGGGATAAACTATGGCTACACCTTC. Its translation is CASSRIGQGINYGYTF. Full variable domain (rest looked up from reference TRBV14 and TRBJ1-2): EAGVTQFPSHSVIEKGQTVTLRCDPISGHDNLYWYRRVMGKEIKFLLHFVKESKQDESGMPNNRFLAERTGGTYSTLKVQPAELEDSGVYFCASSRIGQGINYGYTFGSGTRLTVV.

With respect to this clone: The sample has other DNA sequences that encode this CDR3 too. V is TRBV28 and J is TRBJ1-2; D remains ambiguous. Germline CDR1 and CDR2: MDHEN and SYDVKM. The CDR3 covers 11 residues. V was pared by 3 bases and J by 4 bases, with 3 bases between. CDR3 sequence: CASSFGYGYTF. The CDR3 nucleotides are TGTGCCAGCAGTTTCGGCTATGGCTACACCTTC.

The chain links TRBV19 to TRBJ2-2; possibly TRBD2 for D (6 bases). Trimming removed 6 bases from V and 4 bases from J, with 15 bases in between. The V gene's germline CDR1 is LNHDA and CDR2 SQIVND (reference sequence). The CDR3 contains 15 residues. The CDR3 nucleotides are TGTGCCAGTAGAAGTAGCGGAACCCCCACCGGGGAGCTGTTTTTT. Protein product: CASRSSGTPTGELFF.

This chain links TRBV5-1 with TRBJ1-3; tentative D call: TRBD1 (5 bases). The CDR3 has 16 residues. The germline CDR1 and CDR2 sequences are SGHRS and YFSETQ. The V and J ends lost 4 bases and 2 bases respectively, with 16 bases between them. Here the CDR3 DNA reads TGCGCCAGCAGCCCCCACTCGGTCAGGGCTGGAAACACCATATATTTT. It yields the protein CASSPHSVRAGNTIYF.

This sequence joins TRBV30 and TRBJ1-1, with D possibly matching TRBD1 (5 bases). V was trimmed by 6 bases and J by 7 bases, leaving 15 bases between them. Germline V gives CDR1 GTSNPN, CDR2 SVGIG (reference sequence). The CDR3 has 12 amino acids. The CDR3 protein is CACGWGDGEAFF. The CDR3 coding sequence is TGTGCCTGCGGATGGGGGGATGGTGAAGCTTTCTTT.

The chain is built from TRBV19 and TRBJ2-2, with TRBD2 matching over 14 bases. V was clipped by 3 bases and J by 3 bases; unmatched bases: 6. The V gene's germline CDR1 is LNHDA and CDR2 SQIVND (reference sequence). The CDR3 has 18 residues. The CDR3 nucleotides are TGTGCCAGTAGTATTTGGGGACTAGCGGGAGTGGACACCGGGGAGCTGTTTTTT. Translation: CASSIWGLAGVDTGELFF.

Comments on this clone: The junction departs from germline at one end; a sequencing error may be responsible. The gene calls are TRBV7-7 and TRBJ2-1; 9 bases are a match to TRBD2. Germline lookup yields CDR1 SSHAT and CDR2 FNYEAQ (reference sequence). The CDR3 covers 13 residues. The CDR3 DNA reads TGTGCTAGCAGCCGCGGGAGGGAGCATGAGCAGTTCTTC. Amino acids: CASSRGREHEQFF.

Of note for this clone: Other nucleotide sequences from this sample produce the same CDR3. The gene calls are TRBV28 and TRBJ2-7; 9 bases are a match to TRBD2. J lost 2 bases, V lost 3 bases, and 14 bases had no gene match. The CDR3 has 18 amino acids. From germline, CDR1 is MDHEN and CDR2 SYDVKM. The DNA of the CDR3 is TGTGCCAGCAGTTTCCCTGGGCGGGGGGGACCGGTAACCTACGAGCAGTACTTC. Translated: CASSFPGRGGPVTYEQYF.

This chain connects TRBV28 to TRBJ2-1; D is perhaps TRBD2 (6 bases). CDR3 size: 12 residues. The germline V gene has CDR1 MDHEN and CDR2 SYDVKM. V was trimmed by 8 bases and J by 6 bases, leaving 11 bases between them. DNA for the CDR3: TGTGCCAGCGGGACTCCATTCAATGAGCAGTTCTTC. This translates into CASGTPFNEQFF.

The CDR3 DNA follows: TGCAGCGTTCTGACTAGCTTTATAGCAGATACGCAGTATTTT. This encodes CSVLTSFIADTQYF. The gene calls are TRBV29-1 and TRBJ2-3; 7 bases line up with TRBD2. This CDR3 is built from 14 residues. V lost 5 bases, J lost 4 bases, and 9 bases stayed unmatched. The germline gives CDR1 SQVTM, CDR2 ANQGSEA.

The chain employs TRBV6-5 and TRBJ1-5; 7 nucleotides agree with TRBD1. Trimming took 2 bases from V and 6 from J; bases not matched to a gene: 10. The germline V gene encodes CDR1 MNHEY and CDR2 SVGAGI. The CDR3 has 16 amino acids. The CDR3 coding sequence is TGTGCCAGCAGTTACGGTACAGGGGCTTCGGGTCAGCCCCAGCATTTT. Its protein is CASSYGTGASGQPQHF.

Points on this clone: A read error may produce the germline difference seen at one junction end. The rearrangement links TRBV19 to TRBJ2-3; 9 nucleotides agree with TRBD1. The CDR3 spans 13 residues. CDR1 and CDR2 from the germline V gene are LNHDA and SQIVND (reference sequence). CDR3 region: CASSIDIRDREHF. DNA for the CDR3: TGTGCCAGTAGTATAGACATTCGGGACAGGGAACATTTT.